The sequence of this T cell receptor beta chain was determined in a study of shared clonotypes between healthy human individuals. The donor population consisted of healthy HIV-negative adults with no recent acute infections or vaccinations. The authors split each subset's genomic DNA evenly across several immunoSEQ plates. Per the study methods: ImmunoSEQ gave junction-only sequences without quality scores, so filtering differed. The protocol was immunoSEQ multiplex PCR, while the TCRdb copy is restricted to in-frame clones and leaves out a portion. That table gives V, J and clone size, and the DNA gave D and trimming. Among around 500,000 clones listed, around three quarters were seen once. This clone has a handful of counts. The V gene lost 6 bases and the J gene lost 0 bases, with 8 bases spanning the gap. The germline V gene has CDR1 LNHDA and CDR2 SQIVND (reference sequence). This CDR3 spans 13 amino acids.

This chain links TRBV19 with TRBJ1-1, with a possible D match to TRBD1 (6 bases). The sequence was obtained from a woman between 40 and 55 years old in good health. Some clones in this sample may be carry-over from other donors' samples. Sequences were obtained from PBMCs. CDR3 amino acids: CASRRTVNTEAFF. DNA for the CDR3: TGTGCCAGTAGAAGGACAGTGAACACTGAAGCTTTCTTT.